Listed below are T cell receptor beta chains from one sample, sequenced in a study of T cell clones after liver transplantation. Measured with immunoSEQ multiplex PCR; TCRdb has only the in-frame clones, and not every one. The sample records fewer than 70,000 clones, 70% to 80% being singletons. The sequencing here drew on CD4+ T cells from blood, taken before liver transplant. These TCRs come from a human donor who received a liver transplant. CDR3s include the opening cysteine and the closing phenylalanine or tryptophan. Fields, in order: J gene, V gene, D gene, CDR3 protein. A D gene is named only where the DNA matches it firmly.

j_gene: TRBJ1-5
v_gene: TRBV15
d_gene: NA
CDR3aa: CATSRDLEVWRTNQPQHF

j_gene: TRBJ1-1
v_gene: TRBV6-5
d_gene: NA
CDR3aa: CASSHDSLNTEAFF

j_gene: TRBJ2-7
v_gene: TRBV10-3
d_gene: TRBD1
CDR3aa: CAISPGGFDEQYF

j_gene: TRBJ1-5
v_gene: TRBV30
d_gene: TRBD1
CDR3aa: CAWSVTGAGNQPQHF

j_gene: TRBJ2-7
v_gene: TRBV28
d_gene: TRBD2
CDR3aa: CASSSPSGGSKEQYF

j_gene: TRBJ1-2
v_gene: TRBV13
d_gene: NA
CDR3aa: CASSSQGFGYTF

j_gene: TRBJ1-6
v_gene: TRBV10-2
d_gene: TRBD1
CDR3aa: CASSEAGTGRSPLHF

j_gene: TRBJ1-3
v_gene: TRBV4-1
d_gene: NA
CDR3aa: CASSQETQIYGNTIYF

j_gene: TRBJ2-1
v_gene: TRBV11-2
d_gene: TRBD2
CDR3aa: CASSDSSGGAYNEQFF

j_gene: TRBJ2-3
v_gene: TRBV19
d_gene: NA
CDR3aa: CASTPQGLSDTQYF

j_gene: TRBJ2-3
v_gene: TRBV6-1
d_gene: NA
CDR3aa: CASSPRSDTQYF

j_gene: TRBJ2-5
v_gene: TRBV6-6
d_gene: NA
CDR3aa: CASSTNRELGQETQYF

j_gene: TRBJ1-6
v_gene: TRBV19
d_gene: NA
CDR3aa: CASSLQQSSYNSPLHF

j_gene: TRBJ2-7
v_gene: TRBV7-9
d_gene: TRBD1
CDR3aa: CASSLGGWTGPLGEQYF

j_gene: TRBJ2-7
v_gene: TRBV28
d_gene: NA
CDR3aa: CASSYAAGASYEQYF

j_gene: TRBJ2-1
v_gene: TRBV18
d_gene: TRBD2
CDR3aa: CASSPGTSSGDEQFF

j_gene: TRBJ2-5
v_gene: TRBV29-1
d_gene: TRBD1
CDR3aa: CSVVAGGEETQYF

j_gene: TRBJ1-1
v_gene: TRBV6-6
d_gene: NA
CDR3aa: CASSYGTMNTEAFF

j_gene: TRBJ2-4
v_gene: TRBV10-3
d_gene: TRBD2
CDR3aa: CAISEGSGGGTKNIQYF

j_gene: TRBJ1-1
v_gene: TRBV28
d_gene: NA
CDR3aa: CASSLRRQNTEAFF

j_gene: TRBJ1-1
v_gene: TRBV7-2
d_gene: NA
CDR3aa: CASSLGRMNTEAFF

j_gene: TRBJ1-4
v_gene: TRBV13
d_gene: NA
CDR3aa: CASSTRTQGEKLFF

j_gene: TRBJ2-5
v_gene: TRBV9
d_gene: TRBD1
CDR3aa: CASSVEAGGEETQYF

j_gene: TRBJ1-1
v_gene: TRBV9
d_gene: NA
CDR3aa: CASSVQGGEAFF

j_gene: TRBJ1-5
v_gene: TRBV10-3
d_gene: TRBD1
CDR3aa: CAISSGQVNQPQHF

j_gene: TRBJ2-1
v_gene: TRBV30
d_gene: NA
CDR3aa: CAWSRGRDNEQFF

j_gene: TRBJ2-7
v_gene: TRBV19
d_gene: NA
CDR3aa: CASSIGTGQFGHEQYF

j_gene: TRBJ2-5
v_gene: TRBV28
d_gene: NA
CDR3aa: CASSLWTQETQYF

j_gene: TRBJ1-6
v_gene: TRBV6-1
d_gene: TRBD1
CDR3aa: CASSAGTGPSPLHF

j_gene: TRBJ2-5
v_gene: TRBV30
d_gene: NA
CDR3aa: CAWGLTKETQYF

j_gene: TRBJ1-1
v_gene: TRBV11-3
d_gene: NA
CDR3aa: CASSLSSLRDTEAFF

j_gene: TRBJ1-2
v_gene: TRBV6-4
d_gene: NA
CDR3aa: CASRPTGMQFGYTF

j_gene: TRBJ1-3
v_gene: TRBV7-2
d_gene: NA
CDR3aa: CASSLFTTGGGNTIYF

j_gene: TRBJ1-4
v_gene: TRBV28
d_gene: NA
CDR3aa: CASSPSGGWNEKLFF

j_gene: TRBJ1-6
v_gene: TRBV7-8
d_gene: NA
CDR3aa: CASSLVQGLGSPLHF

j_gene: TRBJ2-4
v_gene: TRBV28
d_gene: NA
CDR3aa: CASSLQGKNIQYF

j_gene: TRBJ2-2
v_gene: TRBV5-4
d_gene: TRBD2
CDR3aa: CASSAGGLSNTGELFF

j_gene: TRBJ1-1
v_gene: TRBV25-1
d_gene: NA
CDR3aa: CASSVSNTEAFF

j_gene: TRBJ2-7
v_gene: TRBV18
d_gene: NA
CDR3aa: CASSPEGLGSSYEQYF

j_gene: TRBJ1-5
v_gene: TRBV28
d_gene: NA
CDR3aa: CASSLGQVGYQPQHF

j_gene: TRBJ1-5
v_gene: TRBV4-2
d_gene: TRBD1
CDR3aa: CASSQGWTGAINQPQHF

j_gene: TRBJ1-2
v_gene: TRBV6-6
d_gene: NA
CDR3aa: CASSPDTFYGYTF

j_gene: TRBJ2-2
v_gene: TRBV5-6
d_gene: NA
CDR3aa: CASSVTGTFNTGELFF

j_gene: TRBJ1-1
v_gene: TRBV6-1
d_gene: NA
CDR3aa: CASILGPGGNTEAFF

j_gene: TRBJ2-3
v_gene: TRBV30
d_gene: TRBD2
CDR3aa: CAWSIAGGQGTQYF